Listed below are T cell receptor beta chains from one sample, sequenced in a study of cytomegalovirus exposure and HLA in healthy donors. The data were produced by immunoSEQ multiplex PCR, yet TCRdb's version contains in-frame clones alone and is incomplete. The sample lists 140,000 to 150,000 clones, approximately 90% occurring once. Sequenced sample: PBMCs. The origin of the receptors is a man between 18 and 29 years old in good health and CMV-seronegative. Each CDR3 is given with its conserved first and last residue. D genes are given only for firm matches. Clone size is given for some rows only: seen once, a few or many times, or a class if the clone is expanded.

>-|TRBJ2-1|TRBD1|TRBV19
CASRDRGLIDEQFF
TGTGCCAGTAGAGACAGGGGCCTTATCGATGAGCAGTTCTTC
>-|TRBJ2-1|TRBD1|TRBV11-3
CASSTPGTGQTTYNEQFF
TGTGCCAGCAGCACTCCCGGGACAGGACAGACCACCTACAATGAGCAGTTCTTC
>-|TRBJ1-2|TRBD1|TRBV5-6
CASSLGQANYGYTF
TGTGCCAGCAGCCTAGGACAGGCTAACTATGGCTACACCTTC
>-|TRBJ2-7|-|TRBV7-6
CASSLGPWGEQYF
TGTGCCAGCAGCTTGGGGCCCTGGGGTGAGCAGTACTTC
>-|TRBJ2-5|-|TRBV5-1
CASSLGQGGSETQYF
TGCGCCAGCAGCTTGGGACAGGGAGGCTCCGAGACCCAGTACTTC
>-|TRBJ1-4|-|TRBV7-9
CASSLNGRVATNEKLFF
TGTGCCAGCAGCTTAAATGGCCGGGTTGCAACTAATGAAAAACTGTTTTTT
>-|TRBJ1-2|-|TRBV9
CASSLLGRGGYTF
TGTGCCAGCAGCCTCCTCGGGCGGGGTGGCTACACCTTC
>-|TRBJ2-6|-|TRBV10-2
CAAWGFNVLTF
TGCGCCGCTTGGGGCTTTAACGTCCTGACTTTC
>-|TRBJ1-1|-|TRBV7-2
CASSIGPLNTEAFF
TGTGCCAGCAGCATAGGGCCCCTGAACACTGAAGCTTTCTTT
>-|TRBJ2-7|TRBD2|TRBV5-1
CASSHGLAGANYEQYF
TGCGCCAGCAGCCACGGACTAGCGGGGGCAAACTACGAGCAGTACTTC
>-|TRBJ1-5|-|TRBV7-3
CASSLTLWGRPNQPQHF
TGTGCCAGCAGCTTAACACTCTGGGGCAGGCCAAATCAGCCCCAGCATTTT
>-|TRBJ2-7|TRBD1|TRBV6-1
CASSEGDRESYEQYF
TGTGCCAGCAGTGAAGGGGACAGGGAGTCCTACGAGCAGTACTTC
>-|TRBJ2-1|-|TRBV27
CASSLFRTPRPFF
TGTGCCAGCAGTTTATTTAGGACACCGAGGCCGTTCTTC
>-|TRBJ2-2|TRBD2|TRBV10-1
CASSMTSGNTGELFF
TGCGCCAGCAGTATGACTAGCGGGAACACCGGGGAGCTGTTTTTT
>-|TRBJ1-1|TRBD1|TRBV7-9
CASSYPGQGVGNTEAFF
TGTGCCAGCAGCTACCCGGGACAGGGTGTAGGGAACACTGAAGCTTTCTTT
>-|TRBJ2-5|-|TRBV6-5
CASSSGNQETQYF
TGTGCCAGCAGCTCAGGGAACCAAGAGACCCAGTACTTC
>-|TRBJ1-2|-|TRBV6-1
CASSEGRSYGYTF
TGTGCCAGCAGTGAAGGGCGGAGCTATGGCTACACCTTC
>-|TRBJ2-1|TRBD1|TRBV2
CASGGAQGANNEQFF
TGTGCCAGCGGGGGAGCACAGGGGGCAAACAATGAGCAGTTCTTC
>once|TRBJ1-2|-|TRBV2
CASSETGGNYGYTF
TGTGCCAGCAGTGAAACGGGGGGAAACTATGGCTACACCTTC
>-|TRBJ1-6|-|TRBV4-2
CASSQVGDSYNSPLHF
TGTGCCAGCAGCCAAGTCGGGGACTCCTATAATTCACCCCTCCACTTT
>-|TRBJ2-5|-|TRBV7-6
CASSPRRQREETQYF
TGTGCCAGCAGCCCACGGAGGCAGAGGGAAGAGACCCAGTACTTC
>-|TRBJ2-1|TRBD1|TRBV7-9
CASRGQGPVYNEQFF
TGTGCCAGCAGAGGACAGGGGCCAGTTTACAATGAGCAGTTCTTC
>once|TRBJ1-2|-|TRBV18
CASSPQRPGTIEPNYGYTF
TGTGCCAGCTCACCACAACGACCCGGGACAATCGAACCCAACTATGGCTACACCTTC
>-|TRBJ2-2|TRBD1|TRBV7-3
CASSLDSGGLAGELFF
TGTGCCAGCAGCTTAGATTCAGGGGGCCTGGCCGGGGAGCTGTTTTTT
>-|TRBJ2-7|TRBD1|TRBV7-8
CASSLAGTGRSSYEQYF
TGTGCCAGCAGCTTAGCAGGGACAGGGAGAAGCTCCTACGAGCAGTACTTC
>-|TRBJ1-1|-|TRBV7-3
CASSLGPQNTEAFF
TGTGCCAGCAGCTTAGGCCCCCAGAACACTGAAGCTTTCTTT
>once|TRBJ1-1|TRBD1|TRBV29-1
CSVETWDSNTEAFF
TGCAGCGTGGAAACCTGGGACAGTAACACTGAAGCTTTCTTT
>once|TRBJ2-1|-|TRBV7-3
CASSPLVGGVSYNEQFF
TGTGCCAGCAGCCCCCTTGTGGGGGGAGTCTCCTACAATGAGCAGTTCTTC
>-|TRBJ1-5|-|TRBV30
CAWSVLGQGNQPQHF
TGTGCCTGGAGTGTACTGGGGCAGGGTAATCAGCCCCAGCATTTT
>-|TRBJ2-5|-|TRBV6-5
CASRTTGQETQYF
TGTGCCAGCAGAACTACAGGCCAAGAGACCCAGTACTTC
>once|TRBJ2-1|-|TRBV5-1
CASSFQGLSYNEQFF
TGCGCCAGCAGCTTCCAGGGGCTCTCCTACAATGAGCAGTTCTTC
>-|TRBJ2-1|TRBD2|TRBV19
CASSTSGRNEQFF
TGTGCCAGTAGTACTAGCGGGAGAAATGAGCAGTTCTTC
>-|TRBJ2-1|-|TRBV6-5
CASRTLQLAREQFF
TGTGCCAGCAGGACGCTACAACTAGCTCGGGAGCAGTTCTTC
>-|TRBJ2-7|-|TRBV2
CASRPDRRVWYEQYF
TGTGCCAGCAGACCTGACAGAAGGGTCTGGTACGAGCAGTACTTC
>-|TRBJ1-4|TRBD1|TRBV30
CAWSKGQGLEKLFF
TGTGCCTGGAGTAAGGGACAGGGGCTAGAAAAACTGTTTTTT
>-|TRBJ1-2|-|TRBV4-3
CASSPNSQGNYGYTF
TGCGCCAGCAGCCCGAACTCACAGGGAAACTATGGCTACACCTTC
>-|TRBJ2-1|TRBD2|TRBV11-3
CASSLDQGGSSSYNEQFF
TGTGCCAGCAGCTTAGATCAAGGCGGGAGCTCATCCTACAATGAGCAGTTCTTC
>-|TRBJ1-1|-|TRBV30
CAWREGYTEAFF
TGTGCCTGGAGGGAGGGGTACACTGAAGCTTTCTTT
>-|TRBJ2-7|-|TRBV20-1
CSASGIYEQYF
TGCAGTGCTTCAGGGATCTACGAGCAGTACTTC
>-|TRBJ2-5|TRBD1|TRBV7-2
CASSVDRVETQYF
TGTGCCAGCAGCGTAGACAGGGTGGAGACCCAGTACTTC
>-|TRBJ1-3|-|TRBV5-1
CASSLGSDPLGNTIYF
TGCGCCAGCAGCTTGGGGTCAGATCCCCTTGGAAACACCATATATTTT
>-|TRBJ1-6|-|TRBV5-1
CASSLRGGNSPLHF
TGCGCCAGCAGTCTGAGAGGGGGTAATTCACCCCTCCACTTT
>-|TRBJ1-2|TRBD1|TRBV4-1
CASSQDRTTGANYGYTF
TGCGCCAGCAGCCAAGATCGGACGACAGGGGCTAACTATGGCTACACCTTC
>-|TRBJ1-2|-|TRBV9
CASSVGPLLFGGSNYGYTF
TGTGCCAGCAGCGTAGGACCCCTGTTGTTTGGGGGCTCTAACTATGGCTACACCTTC
>-|TRBJ2-1|TRBD1|TRBV6-1
CASSEFMDRGLDEQFF
TGTGCCAGCAGTGAGTTCATGGACAGGGGGCTCGATGAGCAGTTCTTC
>-|TRBJ2-3|-|TRBV7-6
CASSLVQGNADTQYF
TGTGCCAGCAGCTTAGTTCAGGGTAATGCAGATACGCAGTATTTT
>once|TRBJ1-6|-|TRBV5-3
CARSLVPNWNSPLHF
TGTGCCAGAAGCTTGGTCCCCAACTGGAATTCACCCCTCCACTTT
>-|TRBJ1-5|TRBD1|TRBV18
CASSPGQGRSQPQHF
TGTGCCAGCTCACCCGGACAGGGTAGGAGTCAGCCCCAGCATTTT
>-|TRBJ2-2|-|TRBV5-1
CASSFGTDTGELFF
TGCGCCAGCAGCTTTGGCACAGACACCGGGGAGCTGTTTTTT
>-|TRBJ1-1|-|TRBV18
CASSPPSGQGNTEAFF
TGTGCCAGCTCACCGCCTTCAGGGCAGGGGAACACTGAAGCTTTCTTT
>-|TRBJ2-1|TRBD1|TRBV2
CASSEVPGQLAQSSYNEQFF
TGTGCCAGCAGTGAAGTTCCGGGACAGTTAGCGCAGAGCTCCTACAATGAGCAGTTCTTC
>-|TRBJ2-1|-|TRBV29-1
CSVEDRRTEIYNEQFF
TGCAGCGTTGAAGATAGGCGAACAGAAATTTACAATGAGCAGTTCTTC
>-|TRBJ1-1|-|TRBV13
CASSLGTGSLATEAFF
TGTGCCAGCAGCTTAGGCACAGGCAGTCTTGCCACTGAAGCTTTCTTT
>-|TRBJ2-7|TRBD1|TRBV10-3
CAISEKGQAYEQYF
TGTGCCATCAGTGAGAAGGGACAGGCCTACGAGCAGTACTTC